The clone carrying this T cell receptor (beta chain) was observed a few times. Its matching antigen is unknown. At the DNA level, this CDR3 is encoded by other sequences in the same sample as well. Germline V lookup: CDR1 LGHNA, CDR2 YSLEER. The CDR3 consists of 14 residues. V trimming: 1 base; J trimming: 1 base; junction bases outside the gene matches: 1. PCR primers comprised 60 Vbeta and 13 Jbeta primers. Assay: immunoSEQ multiplex PCR; the TCRdb copy retains only in-frame clones and omits some. In the table there are about 180,000 clones, around three quarters of which are singletons. These data come from a study of cytomegalovirus exposure and HLA in healthy donors. Background on the study: Samples from HLA-typed donors yielded around 85 million unique TCRs in an early data release.

Study results and caveats: Presence/absence analyses took donor sequencing depth as roughly uniform.

The source is a middle-aged man in good health and CMV-seronegative. The rearrangement links TRBV4-3 to TRBJ2-7, with 7 bases lining up with TRBD1. Sample: PBMCs. The CDR3 loop reads CASSQGQGSYEQYF. In DNA, the CDR3 is TGCGCCAGCAGCCAAGGACAGGGATCCTACGAGCAGTACTTC.